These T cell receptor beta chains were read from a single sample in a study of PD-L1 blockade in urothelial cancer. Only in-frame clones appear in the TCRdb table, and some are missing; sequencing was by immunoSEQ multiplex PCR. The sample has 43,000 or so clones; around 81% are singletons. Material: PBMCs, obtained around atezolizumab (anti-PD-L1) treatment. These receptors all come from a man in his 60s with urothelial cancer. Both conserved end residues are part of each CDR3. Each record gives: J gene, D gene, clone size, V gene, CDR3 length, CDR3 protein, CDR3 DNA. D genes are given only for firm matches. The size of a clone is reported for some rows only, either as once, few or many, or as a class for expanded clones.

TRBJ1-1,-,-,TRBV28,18,CASSPRLGWTRVNTEAFF,TGTGCCAGCAGTCCCCGGTTAGGCTGGACAAGAGTGAACACTGAAGCTTTCTTT
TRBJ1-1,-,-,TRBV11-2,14,CASSLVPGVTEAFF,TGTGCCAGCAGCTTAGTTCCAGGGGTTACTGAAGCTTTCTTT
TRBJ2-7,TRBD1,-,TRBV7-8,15,CASSLFGTGGYEQYF,TGTGCCAGCAGCTTATTCGGGACAGGGGGCTACGAGCAGTACTTC
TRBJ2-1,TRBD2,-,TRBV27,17,CASSPFYRGAGVNEQFF,TGTGCCAGCAGTCCGTTCTATCGGGGAGCGGGAGTCAATGAGCAGTTCTTC
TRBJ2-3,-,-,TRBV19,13,CASSPPEEDTQYF,TGTGCCAGTAGCCCCCCCGAGGAGGATACGCAGTATTTT
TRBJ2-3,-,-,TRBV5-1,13,CASRGDSTDTQYF,TGCGCCAGCAGGGGAGATAGCACAGATACGCAGTATTTT
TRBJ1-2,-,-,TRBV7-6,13,CASSLGGGYGYTF,TGTGCCAGCAGCTTAGGTGGAGGTTATGGCTACACCTTC
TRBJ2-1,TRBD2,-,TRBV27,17,CASSFRLAGGVHNEQFF,TGTGCCAGCAGTTTTAGGCTAGCGGGAGGTGTTCACAATGAGCAGTTCTTC
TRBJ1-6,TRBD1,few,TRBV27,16,CASRTGTATYNSPLHF,TGTGCCAGCAGAACCGGGACAGCCACCTATAATTCACCCCTCCACTTT
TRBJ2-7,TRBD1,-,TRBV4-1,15,CASSLTGTGFYEQYF,TGCGCCAGCAGCCTCACCGGGACAGGGTTCTACGAGCAGTACTTC
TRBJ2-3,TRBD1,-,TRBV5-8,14,CASTLDRGTDTQYF,TGTGCCAGCACCTTGGACAGGGGAACAGATACGCAGTATTTT
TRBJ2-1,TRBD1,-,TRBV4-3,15,CASSQPGQGNNEQFF,TGCGCCAGCAGCCAACCGGGACAGGGGAACAATGAGCAGTTCTTC
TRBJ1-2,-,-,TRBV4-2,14,CASSQEGGNYGYTF,TGTGCCAGCAGCCAAGAGGGAGGTAACTATGGCTACACCTTC
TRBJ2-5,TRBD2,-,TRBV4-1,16,CASSQATAGGPETQYF,TGCGCCAGCAGCCAAGCCACGGCGGGGGGGCCAGAGACCCAGTACTTC
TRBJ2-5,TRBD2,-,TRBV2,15,CASRNSREVVETQYF,TGTGCCAGCAGGAATTCGCGGGAGGTGGTAGAGACCCAGTACTTC
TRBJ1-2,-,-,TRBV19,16,CASSIGAELPNYGYTF,TGTGCCAGTAGTATAGGAGCGGAGCTACCTAACTATGGCTACACCTTC
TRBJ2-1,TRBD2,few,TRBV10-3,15,CAIRGTSGRVNEQFF,TGTGCCATCAGAGGGACTAGCGGGAGAGTCAATGAGCAGTTCTTC
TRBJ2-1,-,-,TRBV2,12,CASKGVVYEQFF,TGTGCCAGTAAGGGGGTCGTCTATGAGCAGTTCTTC
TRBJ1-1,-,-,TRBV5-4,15,CASSFMTGPTREAFF,TGTGCCAGCAGCTTTATGACAGGACCCACCAGGGAAGCTTTCTTT
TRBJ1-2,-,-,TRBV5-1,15,CASSLDLAGGYGYTF,TGCGCCAGCAGCTTGGATTTAGCAGGCGGGTATGGCTACACCTTC
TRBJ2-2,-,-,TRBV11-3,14,CASSLEGPTGELFF,TGTGCCAGCAGCTTAGAGGGCCCCACCGGGGAGCTGTTTTTT
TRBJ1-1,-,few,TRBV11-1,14,CASSLGGLNTEAFF,TGTGCCAGCAGCTTAGGGGGGCTGAACACTGAAGCTTTCTTT
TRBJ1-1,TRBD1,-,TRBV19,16,CASTTGGFGLNTEAFF,TGTGCCAGTACCACAGGGGGGTTTGGGCTGAACACTGAAGCTTTCTTT
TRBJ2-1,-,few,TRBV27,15,CASSSGFRSYNEQFF,TGTGCCAGCAGTAGCGGTTTCCGCTCCTACAATGAGCAGTTCTTC
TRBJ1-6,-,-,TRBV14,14,CASSQETKNSPLHF,TGTGCCAGCAGCCAAGAGACAAAAAATTCACCCCTCCACTTT
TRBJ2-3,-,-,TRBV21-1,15,CASSKSDRDGFHQYF,TGTGCCAGCAGCAAGTCGGACAGGGATGGTTTTCACCAGTATTTT
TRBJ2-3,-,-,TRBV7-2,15,CASSPRPSGTDTQYF,TGTGCCAGCAGCCCACGGCCTAGCGGCACAGATACGCAGTATTTT
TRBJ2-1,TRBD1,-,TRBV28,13,CASSSTGHNEQFF,TGTGCCAGCAGTTCGACAGGGCACAATGAGCAGTTCTTC
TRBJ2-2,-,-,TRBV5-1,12,CASSEEPGELFF,TGCGCCAGCAGCGAGGAGCCCGGGGAGCTGTTTTTT
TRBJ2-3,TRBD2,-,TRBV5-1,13,CASSLGTSDTQYF,TGCGCCAGCAGCTTGGGGACTAGTGATACGCAGTATTTT
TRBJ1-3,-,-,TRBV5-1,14,CASKLTGFGNTIYF,TGCGCCAGTAAACTAACAGGCTTCGGAAACACCATATATTTT